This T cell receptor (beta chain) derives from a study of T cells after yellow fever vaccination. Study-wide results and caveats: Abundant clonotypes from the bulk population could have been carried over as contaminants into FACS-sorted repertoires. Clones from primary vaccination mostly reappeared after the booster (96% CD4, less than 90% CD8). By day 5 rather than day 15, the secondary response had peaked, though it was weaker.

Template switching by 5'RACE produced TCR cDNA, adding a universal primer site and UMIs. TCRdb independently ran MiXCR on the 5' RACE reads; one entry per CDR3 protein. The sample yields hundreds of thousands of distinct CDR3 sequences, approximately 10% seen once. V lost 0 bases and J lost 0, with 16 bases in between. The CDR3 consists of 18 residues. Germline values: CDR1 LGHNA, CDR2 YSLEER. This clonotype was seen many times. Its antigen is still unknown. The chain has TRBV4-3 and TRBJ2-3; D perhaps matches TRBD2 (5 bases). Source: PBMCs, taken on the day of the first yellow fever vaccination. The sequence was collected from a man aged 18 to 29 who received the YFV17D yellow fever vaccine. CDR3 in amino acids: CASSQERAVHPSTDTQYF. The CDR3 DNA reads TGCGCCAGCAGCCAAGAGCGGGCTGTGCACCCAAGCACAGATACGCAGTATTTT.